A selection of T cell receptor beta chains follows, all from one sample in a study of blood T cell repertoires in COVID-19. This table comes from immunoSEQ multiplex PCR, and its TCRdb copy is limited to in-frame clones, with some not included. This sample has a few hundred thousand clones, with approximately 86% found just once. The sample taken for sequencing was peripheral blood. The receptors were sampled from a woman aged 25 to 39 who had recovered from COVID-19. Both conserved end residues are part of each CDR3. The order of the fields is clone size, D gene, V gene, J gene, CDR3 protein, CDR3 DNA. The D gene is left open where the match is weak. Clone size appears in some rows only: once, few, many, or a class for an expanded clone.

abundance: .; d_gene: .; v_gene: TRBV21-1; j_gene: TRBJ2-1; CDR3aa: CASSKVLGQEGRFYNEQFF; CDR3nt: TGTGCCAGCAGCAAAGTGTTGGGACAGGAAGGCCGATTCTACAATGAGCAGTTCTTC
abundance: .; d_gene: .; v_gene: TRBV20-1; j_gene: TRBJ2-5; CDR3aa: CSARTQETQYF; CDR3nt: TGCAGTGCGAGGACTCAAGAGACCCAGTACTTC
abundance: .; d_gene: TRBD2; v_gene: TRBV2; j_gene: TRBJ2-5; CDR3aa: CASSEGTSGSYQETQYF; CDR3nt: TGTGCCAGCAGTGAAGGGACTAGCGGATCGTACCAAGAGACCCAGTACTTC
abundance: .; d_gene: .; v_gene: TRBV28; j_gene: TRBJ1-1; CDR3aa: CASSSSPRGAFF; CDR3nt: TGTGCCAGCAGTTCCTCCCCCAGAGGAGCTTTCTTT
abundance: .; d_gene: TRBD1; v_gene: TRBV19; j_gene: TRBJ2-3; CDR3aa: CASSLRTGLGDTQYF; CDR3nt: TGTGCCAGTAGTCTCCGGACAGGACTGGGGGATACGCAGTATTTT
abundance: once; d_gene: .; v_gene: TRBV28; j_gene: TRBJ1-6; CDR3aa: CASSFSGRGSNSPLHF; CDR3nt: TGTGCCAGCAGTTTCTCAGGGAGGGGGAGTAATTCACCCCTCCACTTT
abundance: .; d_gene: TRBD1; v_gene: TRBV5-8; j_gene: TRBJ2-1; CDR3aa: CASSFTGGTEQFF; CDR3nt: TGTGCCAGCAGCTTTACAGGGGGCACTGAGCAGTTCTTC
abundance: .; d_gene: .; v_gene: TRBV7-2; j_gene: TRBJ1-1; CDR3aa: CASSPLVVRRNTEAFF; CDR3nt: TGTGCCAGCAGCCCCTTGGTGGTGAGGCGGAACACTGAAGCTTTCTTT
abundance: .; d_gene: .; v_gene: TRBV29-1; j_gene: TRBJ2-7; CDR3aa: CSAGKTGLAYEQYF; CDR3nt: TGCAGCGCTGGAAAGACAGGTCTGGCCTACGAGCAGTACTTC
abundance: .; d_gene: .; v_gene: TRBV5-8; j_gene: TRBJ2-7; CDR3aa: CASSLRGSPSYEQYF; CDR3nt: TGTGCCAGCAGCCTTCGTGGGAGTCCCTCCTACGAGCAGTACTTC
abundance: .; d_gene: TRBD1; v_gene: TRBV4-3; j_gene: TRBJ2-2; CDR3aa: CASSPGTGTNTGELFF; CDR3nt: TGCGCCAGCAGCCCAGGGACAGGGACCAACACCGGGGAGCTGTTTTTT
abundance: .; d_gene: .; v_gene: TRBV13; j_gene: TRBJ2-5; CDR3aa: CASSLGSRKETQYF; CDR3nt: TGTGCCAGCAGCTTAGGTTCCAGGAAAGAGACCCAGTACTTC
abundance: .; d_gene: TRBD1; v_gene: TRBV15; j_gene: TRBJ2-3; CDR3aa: CATDAQGAPSDTQYF; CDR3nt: TGTGCCACCGACGCGCAGGGGGCTCCCTCGGATACGCAGTATTTT
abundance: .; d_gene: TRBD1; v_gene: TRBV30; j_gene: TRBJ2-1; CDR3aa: CAWSVRRGQGNNEQFF; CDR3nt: TGTGCCTGGAGTGTACGAAGGGGACAGGGAAACAATGAGCAGTTCTTC
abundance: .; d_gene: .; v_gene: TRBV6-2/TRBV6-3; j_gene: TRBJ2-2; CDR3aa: CASSYQGPYLGTGELFF; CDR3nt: TGTGCCAGCAGTTACCAGGGGCCATACCTTGGGACCGGGGAGCTGTTTTTT